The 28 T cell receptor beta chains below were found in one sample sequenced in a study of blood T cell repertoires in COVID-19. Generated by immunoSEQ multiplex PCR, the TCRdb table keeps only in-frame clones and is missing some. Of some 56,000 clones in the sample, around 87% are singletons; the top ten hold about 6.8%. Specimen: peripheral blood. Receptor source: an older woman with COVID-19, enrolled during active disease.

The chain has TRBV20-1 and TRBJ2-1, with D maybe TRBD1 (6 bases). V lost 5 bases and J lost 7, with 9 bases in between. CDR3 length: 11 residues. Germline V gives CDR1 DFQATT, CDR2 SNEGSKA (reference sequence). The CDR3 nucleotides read TGCAGTGCTGGGACAACGAATGAGCAGTTCTTC. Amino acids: CSAGTTNEQFF.

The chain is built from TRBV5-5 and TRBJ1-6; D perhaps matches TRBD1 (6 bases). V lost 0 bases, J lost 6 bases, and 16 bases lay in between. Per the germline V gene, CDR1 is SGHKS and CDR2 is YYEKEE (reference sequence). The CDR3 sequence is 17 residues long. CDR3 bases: TGTGCCAGCAGCTTGGAACAGTCGGGGGGCGGTAATTCACCCCTCCACTTT. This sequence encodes CASSLEQSGGGNSPLHF.

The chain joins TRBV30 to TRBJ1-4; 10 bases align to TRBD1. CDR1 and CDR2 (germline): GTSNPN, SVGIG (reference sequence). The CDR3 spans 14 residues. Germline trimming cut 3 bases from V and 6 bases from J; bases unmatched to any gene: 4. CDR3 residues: CAWSAGQGDEKLFF. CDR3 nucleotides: TGTGCCTGGAGCGCCGGACAGGGGGATGAAAAACTGTTTTTT.

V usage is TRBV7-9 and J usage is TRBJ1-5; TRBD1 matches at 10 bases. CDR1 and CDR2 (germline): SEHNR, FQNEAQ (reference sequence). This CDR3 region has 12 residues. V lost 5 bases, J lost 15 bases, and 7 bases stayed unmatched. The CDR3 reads CASSKTGGGWHF. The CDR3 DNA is TGTGCCAGCAGCAAGACAGGGGGCGGTTGGCATTTT.

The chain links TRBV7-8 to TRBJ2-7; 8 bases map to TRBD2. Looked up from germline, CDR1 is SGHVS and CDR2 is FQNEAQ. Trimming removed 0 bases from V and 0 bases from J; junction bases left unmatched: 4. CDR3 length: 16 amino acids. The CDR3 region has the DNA TGTGCCAGCAGCTTAGCTGCGGGGGGTAGCTCCTACGAGCAGTACTTC. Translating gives CASSLAAGGSSYEQYF.

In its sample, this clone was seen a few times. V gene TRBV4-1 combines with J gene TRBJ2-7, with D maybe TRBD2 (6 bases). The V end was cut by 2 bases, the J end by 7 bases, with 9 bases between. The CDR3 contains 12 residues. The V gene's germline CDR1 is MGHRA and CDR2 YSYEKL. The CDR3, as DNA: TGCGCCAGCAGCCAAATTAGCGGAGAGCAGTACTTC. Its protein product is CASSQISGEQYF.

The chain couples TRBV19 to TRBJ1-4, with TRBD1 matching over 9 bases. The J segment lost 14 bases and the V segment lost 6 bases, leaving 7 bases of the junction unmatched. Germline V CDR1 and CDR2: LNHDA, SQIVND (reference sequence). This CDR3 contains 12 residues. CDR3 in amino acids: CASRGTGIGLFF. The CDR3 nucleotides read TGTGCCAGTAGGGGGACAGGGATTGGCCTGTTTTTT.

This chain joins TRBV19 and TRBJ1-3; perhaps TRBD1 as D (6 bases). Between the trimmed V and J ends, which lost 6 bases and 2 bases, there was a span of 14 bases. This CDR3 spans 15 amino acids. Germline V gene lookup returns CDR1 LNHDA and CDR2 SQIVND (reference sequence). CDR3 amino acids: CASRFRGGTGNTIYF. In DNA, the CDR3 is TGTGCCAGTAGATTTAGGGGGGGGACTGGAAACACCATATATTTT.

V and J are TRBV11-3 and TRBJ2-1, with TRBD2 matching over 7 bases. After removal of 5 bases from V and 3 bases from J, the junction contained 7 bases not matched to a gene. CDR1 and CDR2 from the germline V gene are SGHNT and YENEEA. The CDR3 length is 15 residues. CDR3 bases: TGTGCCAGCAGCCCCGGCAGCGGGGACTACAATGAGCAGTTCTTC. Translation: CASSPGSGDYNEQFF.

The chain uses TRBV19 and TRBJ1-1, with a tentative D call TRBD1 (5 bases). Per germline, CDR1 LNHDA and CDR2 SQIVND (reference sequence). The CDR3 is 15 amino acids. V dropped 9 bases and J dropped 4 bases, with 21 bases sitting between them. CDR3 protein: CASSPGFPGGTEAFF. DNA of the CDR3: TGTGCCAGCTCCCCGGGTTTCCCCGGGGGCACTGAAGCTTTCTTT.

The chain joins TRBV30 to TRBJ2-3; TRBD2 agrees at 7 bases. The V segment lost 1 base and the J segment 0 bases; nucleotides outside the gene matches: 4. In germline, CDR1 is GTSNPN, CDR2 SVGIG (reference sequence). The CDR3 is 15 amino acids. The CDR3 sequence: CAWSGTSSSTDTQYF. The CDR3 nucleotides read TGTGCCTGGAGTGGGACTAGTTCTAGCACAGATACGCAGTATTTT.

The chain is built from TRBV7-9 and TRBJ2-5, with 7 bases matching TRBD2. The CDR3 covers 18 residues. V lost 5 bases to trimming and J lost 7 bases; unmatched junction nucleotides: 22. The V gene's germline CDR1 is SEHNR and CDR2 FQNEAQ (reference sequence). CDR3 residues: CASSPLDPGRVGYGTQYF. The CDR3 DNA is TGTGCCAGCAGCCCGCTGGACCCTGGGAGGGTTGGATACGGGACCCAGTACTTC.

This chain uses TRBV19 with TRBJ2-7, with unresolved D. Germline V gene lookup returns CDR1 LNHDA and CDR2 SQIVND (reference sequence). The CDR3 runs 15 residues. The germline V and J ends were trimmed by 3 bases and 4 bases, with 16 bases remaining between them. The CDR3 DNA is TGTGCCAGTAGTATTGGTGGCGTGGCGGCATACGAGCAGTACTTC. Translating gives CASSIGGVAAYEQYF.

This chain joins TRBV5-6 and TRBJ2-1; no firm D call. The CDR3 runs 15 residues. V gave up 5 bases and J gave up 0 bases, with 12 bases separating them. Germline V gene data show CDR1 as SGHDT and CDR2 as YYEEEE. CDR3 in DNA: TGTGCCAGCAGTTACGCCGAGAGCTCCTACAATGAGCAGTTCTTC. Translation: CASSYAESSYNEQFF. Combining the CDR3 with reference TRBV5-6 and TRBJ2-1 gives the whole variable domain DAGVTQSPTHLIKTRGQQVTLRCSPKSGHDTVSWYQQALGQGPQFIFQYYEEEERQRGNFPDRFSGHQFPNYSSELNVNALLLGDSALYLCASSYAESSYNEQFFGPGTRLTVL.

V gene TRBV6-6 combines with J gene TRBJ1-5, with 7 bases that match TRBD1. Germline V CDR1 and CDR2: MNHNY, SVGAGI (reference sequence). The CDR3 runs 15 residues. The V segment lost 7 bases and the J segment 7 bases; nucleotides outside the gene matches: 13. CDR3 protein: CASISFGRGEQPQHF. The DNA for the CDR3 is TGTGCCAGCATCTCCTTCGGCAGGGGGGAACAGCCCCAGCATTTT.

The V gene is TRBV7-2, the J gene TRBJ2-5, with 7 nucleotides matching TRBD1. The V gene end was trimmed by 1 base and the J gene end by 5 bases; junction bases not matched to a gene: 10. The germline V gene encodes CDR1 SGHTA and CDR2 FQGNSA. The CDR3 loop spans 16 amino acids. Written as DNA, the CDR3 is TGTGCCAGCAGCTTAGTTGAGACAGGGTTGGGGGAGACCCAGTACTTC. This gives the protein CASSLVETGLGETQYF.

The chain's CDR3 is CASSSAGFSTDTQYF. The CDR3 coding sequence is TGTGCCAGCAGTTCCGCAGGTTTTAGTACAGATACGCAGTATTTT. The rearrangement joins TRBV6-6 to TRBJ2-3; no reliable D call. CDR3 length: 15 residues. V shed 4 bases and J shed 3 bases, with 14 bases lying between them. From germline, CDR1 is MNHNY and CDR2 SVGAGI (reference sequence).

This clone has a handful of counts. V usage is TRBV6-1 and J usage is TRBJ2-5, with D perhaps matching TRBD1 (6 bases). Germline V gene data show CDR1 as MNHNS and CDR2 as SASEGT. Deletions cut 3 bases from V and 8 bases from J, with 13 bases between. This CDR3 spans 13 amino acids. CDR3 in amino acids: CASSDGDILTQYF. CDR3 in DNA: TGTGCCAGCAGTGATGGGGACATTCTTACCCAGTACTTC.

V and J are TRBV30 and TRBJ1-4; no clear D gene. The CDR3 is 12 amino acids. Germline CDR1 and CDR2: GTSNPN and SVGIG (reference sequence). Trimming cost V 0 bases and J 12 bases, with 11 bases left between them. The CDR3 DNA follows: TGTGCCTGGAGTGTGCAGGCCGGCCAACTGTTTTTT. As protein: CAWSVQAGQLFF.

The CDR3 sequence: CASSRQGYEQYF. The CDR3 region has the DNA TGTGCCAGCAGCCGACAGGGGTACGAGCAGTACTTC. This sequence joins TRBV11-1 and TRBJ2-7; TRBD1 aligns across 8 bases. CDR1 is SGHAT and CDR2 is FQDESV in the germline V gene (reference sequence). This CDR3 is 12 amino acids long. The V segment lost 5 bases and the J segment 4 bases; nucleotides outside the gene matches: 1.

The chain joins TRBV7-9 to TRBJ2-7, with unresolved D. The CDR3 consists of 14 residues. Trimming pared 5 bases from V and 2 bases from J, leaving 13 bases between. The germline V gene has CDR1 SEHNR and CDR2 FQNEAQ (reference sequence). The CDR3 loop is CASSPLGRPYEQYF. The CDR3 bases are TGTGCCAGCAGCCCCCTCGGTCGTCCCTACGAGCAGTACTTC.

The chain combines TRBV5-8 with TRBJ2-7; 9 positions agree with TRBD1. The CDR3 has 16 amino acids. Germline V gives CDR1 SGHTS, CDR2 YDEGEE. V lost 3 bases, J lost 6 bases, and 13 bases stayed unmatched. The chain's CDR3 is CASSSFTGTGHLEQYF. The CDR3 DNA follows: TGTGCCAGCAGCTCTTTCACCGGGACAGGGCACCTCGAGCAGTACTTC. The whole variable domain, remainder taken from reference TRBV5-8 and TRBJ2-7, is EAGVTQSPTHLIKTRGQQATLRCSPISGHTSVYWYQQALGLGLQFLLWYDEGEERNRGNFPPRFSGRQFPNYSSELNVNALELEDSALYLCASSSFTGTGHLEQYFGPGTRLTVT.

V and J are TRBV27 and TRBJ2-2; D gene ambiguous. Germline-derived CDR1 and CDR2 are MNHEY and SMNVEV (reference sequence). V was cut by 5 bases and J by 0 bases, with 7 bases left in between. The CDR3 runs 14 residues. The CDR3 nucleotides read TGTGCCAGCAGTCAACGCGCGAACACCGGGGAGCTGTTTTTT. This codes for CASSQRANTGELFF.

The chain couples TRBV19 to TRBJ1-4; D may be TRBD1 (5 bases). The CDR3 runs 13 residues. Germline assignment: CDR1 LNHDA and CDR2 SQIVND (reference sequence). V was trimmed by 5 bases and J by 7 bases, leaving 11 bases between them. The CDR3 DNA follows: TGTGCCAGTAGTGCCGTAAGGGGTGAAAAACTGTTTTTT. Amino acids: CASSAVRGEKLFF.

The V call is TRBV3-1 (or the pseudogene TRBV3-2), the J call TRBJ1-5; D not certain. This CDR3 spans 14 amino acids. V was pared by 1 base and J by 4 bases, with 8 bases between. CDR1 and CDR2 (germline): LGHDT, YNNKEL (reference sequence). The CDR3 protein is CASSQAPRNQPQHF. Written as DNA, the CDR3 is TGTGCCAGCAGCCAAGCTCCTCGGAATCAGCCCCAGCATTTT.

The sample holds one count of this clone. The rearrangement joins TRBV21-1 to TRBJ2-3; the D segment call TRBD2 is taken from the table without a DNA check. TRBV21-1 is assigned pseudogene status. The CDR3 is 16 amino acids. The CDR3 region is CASSPFSGGPADTQYF. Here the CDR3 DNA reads TGTGCCAGCAGCCCTTTTTCGGGGGGGCCGGCGGATACGCAGTATTTT.

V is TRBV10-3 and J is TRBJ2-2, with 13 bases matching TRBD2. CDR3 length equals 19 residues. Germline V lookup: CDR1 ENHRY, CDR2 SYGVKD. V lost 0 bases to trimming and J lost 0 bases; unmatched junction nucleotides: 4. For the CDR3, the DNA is TGTGCCATCAGTGAGTCCGGACTAGCGGGAGACACGAACACCGGGGAGCTGTTTTTT. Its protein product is CAISESGLAGDTNTGELFF.

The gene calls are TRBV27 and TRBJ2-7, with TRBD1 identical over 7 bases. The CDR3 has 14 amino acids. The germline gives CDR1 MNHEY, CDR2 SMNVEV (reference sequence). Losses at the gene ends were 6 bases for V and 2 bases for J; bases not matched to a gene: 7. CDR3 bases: TGTGCCAGCAGGCGTGACAGGGCCACCTACGAGCAGTACTTC. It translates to CASRRDRATYEQYF.